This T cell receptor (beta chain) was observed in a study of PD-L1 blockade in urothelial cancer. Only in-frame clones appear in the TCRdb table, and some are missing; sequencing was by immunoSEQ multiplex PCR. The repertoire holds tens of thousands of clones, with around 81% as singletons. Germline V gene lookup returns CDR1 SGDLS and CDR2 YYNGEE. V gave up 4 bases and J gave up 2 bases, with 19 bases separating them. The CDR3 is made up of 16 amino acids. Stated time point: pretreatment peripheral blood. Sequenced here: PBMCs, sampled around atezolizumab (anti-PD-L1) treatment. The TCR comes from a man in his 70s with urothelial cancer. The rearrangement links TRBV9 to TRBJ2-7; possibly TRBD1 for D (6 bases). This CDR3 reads CASSMGQSPGAYEQYF. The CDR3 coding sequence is TGTGCCAGCAGCATGGGACAATCCCCCGGGGCCTACGAGCAGTACTTC.